A selection of T cell receptor beta chains follows, all from one sample in a study of T cell clonotyping in hematopoietic cell transplantation. Assay: immunoSEQ multiplex PCR; the TCRdb copy retains only in-frame clones and omits some. The sample gives around 19,000 clones, roughly 77% of which show up once; around 17% is in the top ten. The specimen was peripheral blood mononuclear cells, collected before stem cell transplant. The receptors were gathered from a man in his 60s with acute myeloid leukemia. Some clones in this sample may be carry-over from other donors' samples. Each CDR3 is given with its conserved first and last residue. D genes are given only for firm matches. Size values are once, few and many counts, or a class for expanded clones, and some rows have none.

>15|NA|TRBV19|NA|TRBJ1-2
CASRHGAFPDYGYTF
TGTGCCAGTAGACACGGGGCCTTTCCGGACTATGGCTACACCTTC
>13|NA|TRBV28|NA|TRBJ1-2
CASSITTPHGYTF
TGTGCCAGCAGTATTACGACTCCACACGGCTACACCTTC
>14|TRBD1|TRBV11-3|NA|TRBJ2-5
CASSSGQVKETQYF
TGTGCCAGCAGCTCGGGACAGGTGAAAGAGACCCAGTACTTC
>14|NA|TRBV2|NA|TRBJ1-1
CASFIGAANTEAFF
TGTGCCAGCTTCATAGGGGCGGCGAACACTGAAGCTTTCTTT
>14|NA|TRBV7-9|once|TRBJ1-1
CASSLVGTSTEAFF
TGTGCCAGCAGCTTAGTCGGGACAAGCACTGAAGCTTTCTTT
>15|NA|TRBV7-9|NA|TRBJ1-2
CASSLAGAREDGYTF
TGTGCCAGCAGCTTAGCAGGGGCTAGGGAGGATGGCTACACCTTC
>13|NA|TRBV7-2|once|TRBJ2-5
CASSLGQQETQYF
TGTGCCAGCAGCTTAGGGCAGCAAGAGACCCAGTACTTC
>16|NA|TRBV9|NA|TRBJ2-5
CASSALGTSPEETQYF
TGTGCCAGCAGCGCCCTGGGAACTAGCCCCGAGGAGACCCAGTACTTC
>15|NA|TRBV5-6|NA|TRBJ2-7
CASSLGGTNTYEQYF
TGTGCCAGCAGCTTAGGGGGGACTAACACCTACGAGCAGTACTTC
>13|NA|TRBV6-5|few|TRBJ2-7
CASTRDRGYEQYF
TGTGCCAGCACCCGAGACCGTGGGTACGAGCAGTACTTC
>15|TRBD1|TRBV19|NA|TRBJ2-7
CASSMGSGGFCEQYF
TGTGCCAGTAGTATGGGGTCAGGGGGATTCTGCGAGCAGTACTTC
>19|TRBD2|TRBV14|NA|TRBJ2-5
CASSQRRLAGIWGQETQYF
TGTGCCAGCAGCCAACGGAGGCTAGCGGGAATATGGGGCCAAGAGACCCAGTACTTC
>15|NA|TRBV30|NA|TRBJ1-2
CAWMQGLTRGHGYTF
TGTGCCTGGATGCAGGGGCTCACTAGGGGCCATGGCTACACCTTC
>14|NA|TRBV7-8|medium-sized|TRBJ1-1
CASSLGLRATEAFF
TGTGCCAGCAGCTTAGGATTGCGGGCGACTGAAGCTTTCTTT
>14|NA|TRBV7-9|NA|TRBJ2-5
CASRTLEGGETQYF
TGTGCCAGCAGGACATTAGAGGGGGGAGAGACCCAGTACTTC
>16|TRBD2|TRBV2|once|TRBJ2-5
CASSDTSGGLRKTQYF
TGTGCCAGCAGTGACACTAGCGGGGGACTCAGAAAGACCCAGTACTTC
>14|TRBD1|TRBV6-6|NA|TRBJ2-7
CASSSGTGNYEQYF
TGTGCCAGCAGTTCCGGGACAGGGAACTACGAGCAGTACTTC
>17|TRBD2|TRBV7-6|NA|TRBJ2-2
CASSSWPSGGGTGELFF
TGTGCCAGCAGCTCCTGGCCTAGCGGGGGGGGCACCGGGGAGCTGTTTTTT
>19|TRBD2|TRBV13|NA|TRBJ2-1
CASSLGLIPLAGAQNEQFF
TGTGCCAGCAGCTTAGGCCTAATCCCACTAGCGGGGGCCCAAAATGAGCAGTTCTTC
>15|NA|TRBV18|NA|TRBJ2-5
CASSPSGTPKETQYF
TGTGCCAGCTCACCATCCGGGACGCCTAAAGAGACCCAGTACTTC
>14|TRBD2|TRBV6-5|NA|TRBJ2-2
CASSLSGVSGELFF
TGTGCCAGCAGCCTCAGCGGGGTTTCCGGGGAGCTGTTTTTT
>14|NA|TRBV6-5|NA|TRBJ1-1
CQTHGRAMNTEAFF
TGTCAAACCCACGGCAGGGCCATGAACACTGAAGCTTTCTTT
>14|NA|TRBV7-3|NA|TRBJ2-3
CASSSYMEGHTQYF
TGTGCCAGCAGCTCATACATGGAGGGACATACGCAGTATTTT
>15|TRBD1|TRBV6-5|NA|TRBJ1-2
CASSSEGQGNYGYTF
TGTGCCAGCAGTTCTGAGGGACAGGGGAACTATGGCTACACCTTC
>14|NA|TRBV19|once|TRBJ2-7
CASTRELSSYEQYF
TGTGCCAGTACTAGGGAACTCAGCTCCTACGAGCAGTACTTC
>15|TRBD2|TRBV7-2|NA|TRBJ2-5
CASTISGGARETQYF
TGTGCCAGCACTATTAGCGGGGGGGCACGAGAGACCCAGTACTTC
>16|TRBD1|TRBV6-6|NA|TRBJ1-3
CASSFGQGSGGNTIYF
TGTGCCAGCAGTTTTGGACAGGGGTCGGGAGGAAACACCATATATTTT
>16|NA|TRBV4-2|NA|TRBJ2-5
CASSQDGYQGFGTQYF
TGTGCCAGCAGCCAAGACGGTTACCAGGGTTTTGGGACCCAGTACTTC
>16|NA|TRBV27|NA|TRBJ2-7
CASSFQRVAGTYEQYF
TGTGCCAGCAGTTTTCAGCGGGTCGCCGGAACCTACGAGCAGTACTTC
>15|TRBD1|TRBV29-1|NA|TRBJ1-5
CSVVGQGINNQPQHF
TGCAGCGTTGTAGGACAGGGAATAAACAATCAGCCCCAGCATTTT
>13|NA|TRBV5-1|NA|TRBJ1-2
CASSLEWGDGYTF
TGCGCCAGCAGCTTGGAATGGGGAGATGGCTACACCTTC
>11|TRBD1|TRBV20-1|NA|TRBJ1-2
CSAGQGYGYTF
TGCAGTGCGGGACAGGGCTATGGCTACACCTTC
>16|TRBD2|TRBV5-1|NA|TRBJ2-3
CASSPGTSQVIDTQYF
TGCGCCAGCAGCCCTGGGACTAGCCAAGTCATAGATACGCAGTATTTT
>15|TRBD2|TRBV30|NA|TRBJ2-1
CAWTPGGGPYNEQFF
TGTGCCTGGACCCCCGGCGGGGGTCCCTACAATGAGCAGTTCTTC
>16|NA|TRBV4-2|NA|TRBJ2-7
CASSQVWEGARYEQYF
TGTGCCAGCAGCCAAGTATGGGAGGGGGCGCGGTACGAGCAGTACTTC
>13|NA|TRBV5-6|NA|TRBJ2-7
CASSFGRSYEQYF
TGTGCCAGCAGCTTCGGACGGTCCTACGAGCAGTACTTC
>15|NA|TRBV2|NA|TRBJ1-3
CASRWGPSSGNTIYF
TGTGCCAGCAGGTGGGGACCGTCCTCTGGAAACACCATATATTTT
>15|TRBD1|TRBV29-1|NA|TRBJ2-5
CSAYSPGTVQETQYF
TGCAGCGCGTACTCTCCCGGGACAGTTCAAGAGACCCAGTACTTC
>15|NA|TRBV7-8|NA|TRBJ1-4
CASSSEAVGDEKLFF
TGTGCCAGCAGTTCAGAGGCTGTCGGAGATGAAAAACTGTTTTTT
>14|TRBD1|TRBV7-8|NA|TRBJ1-2
CASSDKQGRYGYTF
TGTGCCAGCAGCGACAAACAGGGGAGGTATGGCTACACCTTC
>16|NA|TRBV2|NA|TRBJ1-5
CASSVLLRDSNQPQHF
TGTGCCAGCAGTGTTTTGCTGCGCGATAGCAATCAGCCCCAGCATTTT
>16|TRBD2|TRBV15|medium-sized|TRBJ2-7
CATSSGTSGGPYEQYF
TGTGCCACCAGCAGCGGGACTAGCGGGGGGCCCTACGAGCAGTACTTC
>14|TRBD1|TRBV19|once|TRBJ1-2
CASSSQGAYYGYTF
TGTGCCAGTAGTTCACAGGGGGCCTACTATGGCTACACCTTC
>14|NA|TRBV18|NA|TRBJ2-3
CASSRSQLTDTQYF
TGTGCCAGCTCACGAAGCCAGCTCACAGATACGCAGTATTTT
>15|NA|TRBV6-1|NA|TRBJ1-2
CASSEVGDTNYGYTF
TGTGCCAGCAGTGAAGTAGGAGATACTAACTATGGCTACACCTTC
>15|TRBD2|TRBV2|NA|TRBJ2-1
CASSSSGGLYNEQFF
TGTGCCAGCAGTTCAAGCGGGGGCCTCTACAATGAGCAGTTCTTC
>16|TRBD2|TRBV9|NA|TRBJ2-3
CASSPRVAGDTDTQYF
TGTGCCAGCAGCCCTCGGGTAGCGGGGGACACAGATACGCAGTATTTT
>14|TRBD1|TRBV7-9|few|TRBJ2-7
CASAGDRDPYEQYF
TGTGCCAGCGCCGGGGACAGGGACCCCTACGAGCAGTACTTC
>15|NA|TRBV6-1|NA|TRBJ2-7
CASSEGAGGAYEQYF
TGTGCCAGCAGTGAAGGGGCAGGTGGAGCCTACGAGCAGTACTTC
>14|TRBD1|TRBV4-3|NA|TRBJ1-1
CASSQRGQGNEAFF
TGCGCCAGCAGCCAACGGGGACAGGGCAATGAAGCTTTCTTT
>20|TRBD1|TRBV11-2|NA|TRBJ2-1
CASSLDPPRQGIDPYNEQFF
TGTGCCAGCAGCTTAGACCCACCTAGACAGGGAATCGATCCATACAATGAGCAGTTCTTC
>14|NA|TRBV6-5|NA|TRBJ1-2
CASSYSDGVYGYTF
TGTGCCAGCAGTTACTCGGACGGTGTGTATGGCTACACCTTC
>13|NA|TRBV6-6|NA|TRBJ2-3
CASGGSPQGTQYF
TGTGCCAGCGGGGGGTCTCCCCAAGGTACGCAGTATTTT
>17|TRBD1|TRBV19|NA|TRBJ1-2
CASSIIVRTGANYGYTF
TGTGCCAGTAGTATAATTGTGCGGACAGGAGCTAACTATGGCTACACCTTC
>13|NA|TRBV10-3|NA|TRBJ2-5
CAIKEQGGETQYF
TGTGCCATCAAGGAACAGGGAGGAGAGACCCAGTACTTC
>12|NA|TRBV5-4|NA|TRBJ1-2
CASSFSGLGYTF
TGTGCCAGCAGCTTCTCAGGGTTAGGCTACACCTTC
>11|TRBD1|TRBV6-5|NA|TRBJ1-1
CASSGQAGAFF
TGTGCCAGCAGTGGACAGGCCGGGGCTTTCTTT
>14|NA|TRBV27|large|TRBJ1-2
CASSATHPNYGYTF
TGTGCCAGCAGCGCTACACATCCTAACTATGGCTACACCTTC
>14|TRBD1|TRBV4-2|few|TRBJ1-2
CASSQAGTGYGYTF
TGTGCCAGCAGCCAAGCCGGGACAGGCTATGGCTACACCTTC